The clone carrying this T cell receptor beta chain was found many times. The sample originates from a study of patients and donors after allogeneic stem cell transplantation. V was cut by 5 bases and J by 3 bases, with 14 bases left in between. The CDR3 sequence is 14 residues long. Germline V gives CDR1 SEHNR, CDR2 FQNEAQ (reference sequence). TCRdb re-called the RT-PCR reads through MiXCR, storing one row per CDR3 protein. The sample lists hundreds of thousands of distinct CDR3 sequences, 16% occurring once. The sequenced sample consisted of blood, either unsorted or a sorted T cell fraction (not recorded which). The clonotype was recovered from a human donor who was either an allogeneic HSCT recipient or a stem cell or donor lymphocyte infusion donor (not recorded which). It is not recorded whose cells these are; they may come from a transplant donor. The chain is built from TRBV7-9 and TRBJ2-7, with D perhaps given as TRBD1 or TRBD2 (6 bases each). This CDR3 is CASSPGDIFYEQYF. The DNA of the CDR3 is TGTGCCAGCAGCCCGGGGGACATTTTCTACGAGCAGTACTTC.